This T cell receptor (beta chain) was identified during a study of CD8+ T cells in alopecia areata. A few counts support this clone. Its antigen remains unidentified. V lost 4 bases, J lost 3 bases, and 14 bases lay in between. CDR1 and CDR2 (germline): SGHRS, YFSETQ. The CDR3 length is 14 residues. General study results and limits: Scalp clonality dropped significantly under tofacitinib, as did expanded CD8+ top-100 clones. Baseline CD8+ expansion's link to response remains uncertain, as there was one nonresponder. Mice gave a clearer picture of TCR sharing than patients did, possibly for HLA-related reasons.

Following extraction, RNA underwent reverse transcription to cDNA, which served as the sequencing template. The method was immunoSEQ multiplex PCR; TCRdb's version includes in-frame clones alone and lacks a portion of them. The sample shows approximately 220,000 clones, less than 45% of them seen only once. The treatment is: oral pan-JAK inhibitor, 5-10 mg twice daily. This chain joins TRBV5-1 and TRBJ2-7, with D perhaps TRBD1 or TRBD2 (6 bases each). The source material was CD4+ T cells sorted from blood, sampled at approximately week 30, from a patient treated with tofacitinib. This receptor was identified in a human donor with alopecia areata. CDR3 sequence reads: CASSERGGGYEQYF. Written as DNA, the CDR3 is TGCGCCAGCAGCGAACGCGGAGGGGGCTACGAGCAGTACTTC.